Described below is a single T cell receptor (beta chain) sequence and its context. Its antigen remains unidentified. This sample is drawn from a study of blood T cells in healthy people across ages. Points from the study as a whole: The unsorted PBMCs prevented any conclusive comparison of naive versus antigen-experienced cells. TCR beta diversity per million T cells fell roughly linearly with age.

Germline lookup yields CDR1 ENHRY and CDR2 SYGVKD. V lost 2 bases, J lost 3 bases, and 10 bases lay in between. The CDR3 contains 14 residues. Primers used in a second PCR of roughly 7 to 11 cycles were a sample-barcoded 5' primer and a J-beta primer mix. Each CDR3 protein gets one entry after TCRdb re-called the 5' RACE reads with MiXCR. The table records roughly 800,000 distinct CDR3 sequences, roughly 25% of them present only once. This sample also appeared in a second study, on T cells of mothers and their children. As reported in that work: Slightly higher but non-significant overlap marked related mother-child pairs versus unrelated pairs.

This chain links TRBV10-3 with TRBJ1-1, with D possibly TRBD1 on 5 matching bases. The receptor comes from a boy younger than 18 in good health. Sequencing was performed on blood. CDR3 amino acids: CAISEGRGDTEAFF. In DNA form, the CDR3 reads TGTGCCATCAGTGAGGGGAGGGGAGACACTGAAGCTTTCTTT.